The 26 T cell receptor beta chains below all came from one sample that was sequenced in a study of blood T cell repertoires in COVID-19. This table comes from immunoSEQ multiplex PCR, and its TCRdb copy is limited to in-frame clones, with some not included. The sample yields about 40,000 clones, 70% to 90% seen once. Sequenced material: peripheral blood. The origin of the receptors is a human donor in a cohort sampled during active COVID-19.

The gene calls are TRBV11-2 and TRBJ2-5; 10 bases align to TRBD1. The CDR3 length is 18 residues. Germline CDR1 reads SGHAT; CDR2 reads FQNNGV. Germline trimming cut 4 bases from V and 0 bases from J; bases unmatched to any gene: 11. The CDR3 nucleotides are TGTGCCAGCAGCTGGAGACACCGGACAGGGGGGAACCAAGAGACCCAGTACTTC. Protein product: CASSWRHRTGGNQETQYF.

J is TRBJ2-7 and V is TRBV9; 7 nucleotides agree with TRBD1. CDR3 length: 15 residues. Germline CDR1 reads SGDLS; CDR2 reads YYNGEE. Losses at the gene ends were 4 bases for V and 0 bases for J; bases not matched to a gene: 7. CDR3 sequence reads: CASSPGGFSSYEQYF. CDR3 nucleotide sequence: TGTGCCAGCAGCCCAGGGGGATTCAGCTCCTACGAGCAGTACTTC.

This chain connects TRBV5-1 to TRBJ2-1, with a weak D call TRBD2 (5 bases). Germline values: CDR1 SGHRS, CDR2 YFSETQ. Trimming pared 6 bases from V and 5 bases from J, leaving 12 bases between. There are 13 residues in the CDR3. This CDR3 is CASTTGINNEQFF. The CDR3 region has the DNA TGCGCCAGCACGACCGGGATAAACAATGAGCAGTTCTTC.

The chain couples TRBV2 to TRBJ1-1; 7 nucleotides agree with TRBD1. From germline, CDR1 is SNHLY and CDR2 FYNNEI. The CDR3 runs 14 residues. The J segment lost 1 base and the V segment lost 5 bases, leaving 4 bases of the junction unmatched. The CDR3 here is CASSRQGGNTEAFF. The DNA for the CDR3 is TGTGCCAGCAGTCGACAGGGCGGGAACACTGAAGCTTTCTTT. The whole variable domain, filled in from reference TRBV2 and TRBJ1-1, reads EPEVTQTPSHQVTQMGQEVILRCVPISNHLYFYWYRQILGQKVEFLVSFYNNEISEKSEIFDDQFSVERPDGSNFTLKIRSTKLEDSAMYFCASSRQGGNTEAFFGQGTRLTVV.

CDR3 loop: CASSVSGTGGFRRAFF. Here the CDR3 DNA reads TGCGCCAGCAGCGTTTCCGGGACAGGAGGCTTCCGGAGAGCTTTCTTT. This chain connects TRBV5-1 to TRBJ1-1; 8 bases align to TRBD1. V shed 4 bases, J shed 10 bases, and the junction held 18 bases outside the gene matches. This CDR3 comprises 16 residues. Germline V gene lookup returns CDR1 SGHRS and CDR2 YFSETQ.

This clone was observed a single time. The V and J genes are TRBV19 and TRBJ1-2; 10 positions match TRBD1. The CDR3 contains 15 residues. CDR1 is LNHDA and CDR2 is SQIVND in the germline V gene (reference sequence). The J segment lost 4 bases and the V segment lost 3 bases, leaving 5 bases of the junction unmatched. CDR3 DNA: TGTGCCAGTAGTATTTTGGGACAGGGGATCTATGGCTACACCTTC. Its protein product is CASSILGQGIYGYTF.

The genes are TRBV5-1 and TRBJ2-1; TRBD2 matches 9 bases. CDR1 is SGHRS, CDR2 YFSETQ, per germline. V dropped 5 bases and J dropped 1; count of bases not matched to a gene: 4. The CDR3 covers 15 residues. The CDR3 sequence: CASRTLAGSYNEQFF. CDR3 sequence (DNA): TGCGCCAGCAGAACCCTAGCGGGGTCCTACAATGAGCAGTTCTTC.

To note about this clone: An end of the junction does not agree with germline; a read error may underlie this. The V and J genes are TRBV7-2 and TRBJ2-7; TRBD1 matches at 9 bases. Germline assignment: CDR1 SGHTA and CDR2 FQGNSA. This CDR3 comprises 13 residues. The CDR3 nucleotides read TGTGCCAGCAGCTTAGAGGGGACAGGGATTCGAGGCTTC. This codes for CASSLEGTGIRGF.

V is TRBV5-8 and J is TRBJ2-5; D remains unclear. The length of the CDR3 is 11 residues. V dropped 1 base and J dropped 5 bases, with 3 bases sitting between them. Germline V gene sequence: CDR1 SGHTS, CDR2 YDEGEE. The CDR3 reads CASSLLETQYF. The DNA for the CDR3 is TGTGCCAGCAGCTTGCTGGAGACCCAGTACTTC. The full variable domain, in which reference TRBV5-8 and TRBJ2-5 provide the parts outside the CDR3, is EAGVTQSPTHLIKTRGQQATLRCSPISGHTSVYWYQQALGLGLQFLLWYDEGEERNRGNFPPRFSGRQFPNYSSELNVNALELEDSALYLCASSLLETQYFGPGTRLLVL.

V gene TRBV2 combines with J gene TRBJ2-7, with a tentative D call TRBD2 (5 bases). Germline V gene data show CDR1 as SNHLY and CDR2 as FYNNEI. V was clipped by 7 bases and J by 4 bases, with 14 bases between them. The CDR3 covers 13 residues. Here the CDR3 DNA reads TGTGCCAGCATCGGGCCGGGGTTATACGAGCAGTACTTC. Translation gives CASIGPGLYEQYF. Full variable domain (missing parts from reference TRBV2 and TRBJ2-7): EPEVTQTPSHQVTQMGQEVILRCVPISNHLYFYWYRQILGQKVEFLVSFYNNEISEKSEIFDDQFSVERPDGSNFTLKIRSTKLEDSAMYFCASIGPGLYEQYFGPGTRLTVT.

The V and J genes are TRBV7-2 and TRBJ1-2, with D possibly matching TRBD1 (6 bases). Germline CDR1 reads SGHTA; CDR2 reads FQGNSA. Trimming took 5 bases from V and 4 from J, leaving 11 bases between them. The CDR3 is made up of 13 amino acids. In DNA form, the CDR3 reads TGTGCCAGCAGCCCCAGGGGCGGCTATGGCTACACCTTC. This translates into CASSPRGGYGYTF.

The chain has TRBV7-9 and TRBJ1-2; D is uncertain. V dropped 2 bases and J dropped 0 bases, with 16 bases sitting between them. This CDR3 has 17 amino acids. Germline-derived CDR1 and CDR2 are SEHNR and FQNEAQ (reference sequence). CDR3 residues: CASSLIQGGLANYGYTF. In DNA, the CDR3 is TGTGCCAGCAGCTTAATTCAAGGAGGGTTAGCTAACTATGGCTACACCTTC.

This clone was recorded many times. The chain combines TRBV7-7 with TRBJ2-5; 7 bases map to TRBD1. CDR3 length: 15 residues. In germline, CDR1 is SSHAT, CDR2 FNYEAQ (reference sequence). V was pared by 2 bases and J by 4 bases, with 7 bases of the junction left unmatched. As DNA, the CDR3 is TGTGCCAGCAGCTTAACCTGGAACAGGGGAGAGACCCAGTACTTC. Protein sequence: CASSLTWNRGETQYF.

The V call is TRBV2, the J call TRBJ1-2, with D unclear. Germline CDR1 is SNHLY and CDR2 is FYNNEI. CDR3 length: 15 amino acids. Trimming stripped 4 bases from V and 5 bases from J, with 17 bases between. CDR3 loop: CASSVEAAAMYGYTF. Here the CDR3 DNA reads TGTGCCAGCAGTGTTGAGGCGGCTGCCATGTATGGCTACACCTTC.

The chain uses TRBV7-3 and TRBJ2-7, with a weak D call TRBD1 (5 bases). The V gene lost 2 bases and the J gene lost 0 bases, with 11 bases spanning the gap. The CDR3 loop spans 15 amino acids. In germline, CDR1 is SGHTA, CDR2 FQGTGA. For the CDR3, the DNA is TGTGCCAGCAGCTTAGGGGCAGGGAACTCCTACGAGCAGTACTTC. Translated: CASSLGAGNSYEQYF.

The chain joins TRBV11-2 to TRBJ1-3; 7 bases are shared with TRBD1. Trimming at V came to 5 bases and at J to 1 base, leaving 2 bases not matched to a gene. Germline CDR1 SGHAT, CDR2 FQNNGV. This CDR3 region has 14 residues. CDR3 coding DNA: TGTGCCAGCAGCACGGACAGGTCTGGAAACACCATATATTTT. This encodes CASSTDRSGNTIYF.

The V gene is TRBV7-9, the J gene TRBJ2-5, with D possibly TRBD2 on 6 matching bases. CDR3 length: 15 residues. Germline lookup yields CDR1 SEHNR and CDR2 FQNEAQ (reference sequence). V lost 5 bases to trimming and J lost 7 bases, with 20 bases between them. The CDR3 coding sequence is TGTGCCAGCAGCGGACGCCGGGACTCCCCTTGGACCCAGTACTTC. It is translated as CASSGRRDSPWTQYF.

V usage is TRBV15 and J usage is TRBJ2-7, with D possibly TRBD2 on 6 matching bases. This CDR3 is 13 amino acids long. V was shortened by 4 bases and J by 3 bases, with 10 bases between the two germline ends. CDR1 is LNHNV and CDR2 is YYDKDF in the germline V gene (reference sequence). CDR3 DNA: TGTGCCACCAGCATGGTGGAGGGCTACGAGCAGTACTTC. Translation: CATSMVEGYEQYF.

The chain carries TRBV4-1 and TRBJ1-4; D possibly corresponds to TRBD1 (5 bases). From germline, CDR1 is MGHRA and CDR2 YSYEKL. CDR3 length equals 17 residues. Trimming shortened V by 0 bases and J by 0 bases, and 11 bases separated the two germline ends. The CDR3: CASSQDREGATNEKLFF. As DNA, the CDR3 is TGCGCCAGCAGCCAAGACAGGGAAGGGGCAACTAATGAAAAACTGTTTTTT.

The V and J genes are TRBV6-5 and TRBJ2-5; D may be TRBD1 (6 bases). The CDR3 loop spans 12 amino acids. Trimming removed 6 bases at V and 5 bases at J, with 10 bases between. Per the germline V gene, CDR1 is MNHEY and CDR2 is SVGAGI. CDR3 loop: CASSRGKETQYF. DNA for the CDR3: TGTGCCAGCAGCAGGGGAAAGGAGACCCAGTACTTC.

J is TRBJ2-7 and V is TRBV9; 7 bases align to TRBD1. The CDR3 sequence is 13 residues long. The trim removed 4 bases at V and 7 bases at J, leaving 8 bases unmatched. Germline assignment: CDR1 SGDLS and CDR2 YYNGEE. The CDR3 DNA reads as TGTGCCAGCAGCACCAGGACAGGTGGGGAGCAGTACTTC. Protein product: CASSTRTGGEQYF. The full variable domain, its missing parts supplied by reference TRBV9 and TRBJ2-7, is DSGVTQTPKHLITATGQRVTLRCSPRSGDLSVYWYQQSLDQGLQFLIQYYNGEERAKGNILERFSAQQFPDLHSELNLSSLELGDSALYFCASSTRTGGEQYFGPGTRLTVT.

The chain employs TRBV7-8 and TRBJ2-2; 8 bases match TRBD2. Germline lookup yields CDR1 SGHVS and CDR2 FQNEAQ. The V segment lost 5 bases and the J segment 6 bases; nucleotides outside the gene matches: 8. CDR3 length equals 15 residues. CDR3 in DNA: TGTGCCAGCAGCGGGACTAGTGGAAGTTCCGGGGAGCTGTTTTTT. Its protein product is CASSGTSGSSGELFF.

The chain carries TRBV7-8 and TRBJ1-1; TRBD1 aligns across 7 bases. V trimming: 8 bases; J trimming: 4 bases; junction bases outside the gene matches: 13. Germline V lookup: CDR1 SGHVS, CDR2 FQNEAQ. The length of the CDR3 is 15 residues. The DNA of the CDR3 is TGTGCCAGCGCCCATCCCAACAGGGGCACCACTGAAGCTTTCTTT. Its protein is CASAHPNRGTTEAFF. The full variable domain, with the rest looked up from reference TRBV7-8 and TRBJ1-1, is GAGVSQSPRYKVAKRGQDVALRCDPISGHVSLFWYQQALGQGPEFLTYFQNEAQLDKSGLPSDRFFAERPEGSVSTLKIQRTQQEDSAVYLCASAHPNRGTTEAFFGQGTRLTVV.

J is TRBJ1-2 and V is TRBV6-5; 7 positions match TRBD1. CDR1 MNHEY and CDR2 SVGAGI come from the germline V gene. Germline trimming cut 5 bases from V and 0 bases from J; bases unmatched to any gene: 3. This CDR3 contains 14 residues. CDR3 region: CASSTQGANYGYTF. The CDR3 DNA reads TGTGCCAGCAGTACTCAGGGGGCTAACTATGGCTACACCTTC.

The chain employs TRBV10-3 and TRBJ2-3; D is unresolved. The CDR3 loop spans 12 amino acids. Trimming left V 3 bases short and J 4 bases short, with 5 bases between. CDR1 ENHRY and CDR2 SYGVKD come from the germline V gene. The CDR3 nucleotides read TGTGCCATCAGTGACTTAGCAGATACGCAGTATTTT. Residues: CAISDLADTQYF.

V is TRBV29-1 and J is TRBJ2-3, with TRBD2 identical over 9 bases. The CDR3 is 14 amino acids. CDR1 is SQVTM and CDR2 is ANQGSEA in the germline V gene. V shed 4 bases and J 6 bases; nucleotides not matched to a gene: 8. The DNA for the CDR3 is TGCAGCGTTGTGGGGCGGGGGGGCCTGGATACGCAGTATTTT. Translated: CSVVGRGGLDTQYF.